The present T cell receptor beta chain was sequenced within a study of blood T cell repertoires in COVID-19. The overall study: Italy, Spain and the United States were the sources of the convalescent and acute COVID-19 samples.

Seattle participants joined during active infection and were tracked over time. TCRdb's copy holds only in-frame clones and misses some; the assay was immunoSEQ multiplex PCR. The sample includes tens of thousands of clones, more than 80% of them seen just once. The sequencing sample was made of peripheral blood. This sequence was found in a man between 50 and 59 years old with COVID-19, enrolled during active disease.

The CDR3 bases are TGTGCCAGTAGTAGGGGACTATTACAAGAGACCCAGTACTTC. Amino acid sequence: CASSRGLLQETQYF. The chain carries TRBV19 and TRBJ2-5; TRBD2 agrees at 7 bases. Germline CDR1 LNHDA, CDR2 SQIVND (reference sequence). V lost 4 bases to trimming and J lost 2 bases; unmatched junction nucleotides: 4. The CDR3 has 14 amino acids.